This TCR beta chain was recovered during a study of blood T cell repertoires in COVID-19. The overall study: Donors in the United States, Italy and Spain gave samples during acute or convalescent COVID-19. T cells, B-cell-depleted T cells, or PBMCs provided the cDNA or gDNA that served as material.

Per the study methods: The assay estimated nucleated cells by amplifying reference gene primers. Data came from immunoSEQ multiplex PCR; TCRdb stores just in-frame clones and leaves some out. The DNA was the basis for D and trimming; V, J and clone size are from that table. The sample comprises over 300,000 clones, approximately 82% of which are singletons, and approximately 1.1% rests with the top ten. J lost 0 bases, V lost 5 bases, and 2 bases had no gene match. There are 14 residues in the CDR3. Looked up from germline, CDR1 is SGHVS and CDR2 is FNYEAQ. The clonotype was recovered from a woman in her 50s with acute or convalescent COVID-19. The V call is TRBV7-6, the J call TRBJ2-3; 7 nucleotides agree with TRBD2. The sequenced sample was peripheral blood. CDR3 DNA sequence: TGTGCCAGCAGCCGGACTAGGAGCACAGATACGCAGTATTTT. Residues: CASSRTRSTDTQYF.